The 30 T cell receptor beta chains in this list originate from one sample, sequenced in a study of blood T cells in healthy people across ages (dated by TCRdb to 2015 to 2017). To prepare the library, 5' RACE was applied. The instrument was an Illumina HiSeq 2500. A second PCR of roughly 7 to 11 cycles was performed with a sample-barcoded 5' primer and a J-beta primer mix. TCRdb ran its own pipeline on the public reads, namely fastp trimming at Q25 and MiXCR clone calling, and kept in-frame beta chains. Under each unique CDR3 protein, matching rows form one entry showing the most common genes and DNA. For this sample the table gives 1.2 million to 1.5 million distinct CDR3 sequences, of which 42% were detected only once. 6.5% to 10% of the sample is in the top ten clones. Sequencing was performed on blood. The receptors were gathered from a woman in her late teens or twenties in good health.

This chain uses TRBV7-2 with TRBJ2-2; either TRBD1 or TRBD2 may fit D (5 bases each). The CDR3 extends over 15 amino acids. Germline-derived CDR1 and CDR2 are SGHTA and FQGNSA. V lost 5 bases and J 4 bases, leaving 14 bases between the germline ends. The CDR3 reads CASSPGTQGTGELFF. The CDR3 nucleotides are TGTGCCAGCAGCCCAGGGACCCAGGGCACCGGGGAGCTGTTTTTT.

The chain combines TRBV7-3 with TRBJ2-5, with TRBD1 matching over 7 bases. The germline CDR1 and CDR2 sequences are SGHTA and FQGTGA. The CDR3 contains 16 residues. The V segment lost 5 bases and the J segment 0 bases; nucleotides outside the gene matches: 9. Here the CDR3 DNA reads TGTGCCAGCAGCCTTACAGGGGCTGCGTACCAAGAGACCCAGTACTTC. Translation gives CASSLTGAAYQETQYF.

This chain joins TRBV7-9 and TRBJ2-5, with TRBD1 identical over 9 bases. After removal of 4 bases from V and 11 bases from J, the junction contained 11 bases not matched to a gene. CDR1 and CDR2 (germline): SEHNR, FQNEAQ (reference sequence). The length of the CDR3 is 14 residues. The CDR3: CASSSRTGDNEQYF. Written as DNA, the CDR3 is TGTGCCAGCAGCTCGCGGACAGGGGACAATGAGCAGTACTTC. Full variable domain (remainder filled in from reference TRBV7-9 and TRBJ2-5): DTGVSQNPRHKITKRGQNVTFRCDPISEHNRLYWYRQTLGQGPEFLTYFQNEAQLEKSRLLSDRFSAERPKGSFSTLEIQRTEQGDSAMYLCASSSRTGDNEQYFGPGTRLLVL.

The rearrangement uses TRBV7-8 and TRBJ2-1, with D hard to call. This CDR3 comprises 12 residues. V dropped 1 base and J dropped 12 bases, with 10 bases sitting between them. Germline V gene data show CDR1 as SGHVS and CDR2 as FQNEAQ. Written as DNA, the CDR3 is TGTGCCAGCAGCTTAGAGGAAAGGGTGCAGTTCTTC. Translation: CASSLEERVQFF.

The chain is built from TRBV2 and TRBJ2-3; no clear D gene. V was pared by 7 bases and J by 1 base, with 15 bases between. In germline, CDR1 is SNHLY, CDR2 FYNNEI. The length of the CDR3 is 15 residues. CDR3 coding DNA: TGTGCCAGCACGCCGTCCTTTAGTCGCACAGATACGCAGTATTTT. Protein sequence: CASTPSFSRTDTQYF. The full variable domain, its missing parts supplied by reference TRBV2 and TRBJ2-3, is EPEVTQTPSHQVTQMGQEVILRCVPISNHLYFYWYRQILGQKVEFLVSFYNNEISEKSEIFDDQFSVERPDGSNFTLKIRSTKLEDSAMYFCASTPSFSRTDTQYFGPGTRLTVL.

This clonotype was seen a few times. This chain's CDR3 is CASSDWQTSTDTQYF. The CDR3 coding sequence is TGTGCCAGCAGTGATTGGCAGACTAGCACAGATACGCAGTATTTT. The chain has TRBV6-1 and TRBJ2-3, with D hard to call. Germline V CDR1 and CDR2: MNHNS, SASEGT. Trimming removed 3 bases from V and 0 bases from J, with 10 bases in between. This CDR3 spans 15 amino acids.

This clonotype occurred many times. V gene TRBV5-5 combines with J gene TRBJ2-5, with D possibly matching TRBD1 (6 bases). In germline, CDR1 is SGHKS, CDR2 YYEKEE (reference sequence). The ends were cut back, 6 bases at V and 2 bases at J, with 11 bases in the middle. This CDR3 contains 13 residues. CDR3 nucleotides: TGTGCCAGCACCATACAGGGTCAAGAGACCCAGTACTTC. It yields the protein CASTIQGQETQYF. Variable domain in full (rest from reference TRBV5-5 and TRBJ2-5): DAGVTQSPTHLIKTRGQQVTLRCSPISGHKSVSWYQQVLGQGPQFIFQYYEKEERGRGNFPDRFSARQFPNYSSELNVNALLLGDSALYLCASTIQGQETQYFGPGTRLLVL.

This clonotype was counted between two and nine times. V usage is TRBV7-2 and J usage is TRBJ1-2; TRBD1 aligns across 11 bases. Germline V lookup: CDR1 SGHTA, CDR2 FQGNSA. This CDR3 comprises 17 residues. Trimming took 2 bases from V and 4 from J; bases not matched to a gene: 9. The CDR3 reads CASSLMTGTGGRYGYTF. The CDR3 nucleotides read TGTGCCAGCAGCTTAATGACCGGGACAGGGGGTCGCTATGGCTACACCTTC.

The J gene is TRBJ1-2, the V gene TRBV18; the match to TRBD1 covers 11 bases. V gave up 8 bases and J gave up 7 bases; unmatched junction bases: 3. The germline CDR1 and CDR2 sequences are KGHSH and LQKENI. There are 12 residues in the CDR3. The CDR3 DNA reads TGTGCCAGCCGGACAGGGGGCGGTGGCTACACCTTC. Translation gives CASRTGGGGYTF.

V and J are TRBV14 and TRBJ2-7; D call uncertain. The CDR3 covers 12 residues. Deletions cut 10 bases from V and 1 base from J, with 11 bases between. CDR1 SGHDN and CDR2 FVKESK come from the germline V gene. This CDR3 reads CATSSTSYEQYF. In DNA, the CDR3 is TGTGCCACCTCGTCGACTTCCTACGAGCAGTACTTC. The full variable domain, with the rest looked up from reference TRBV14 and TRBJ2-7, is EAGVTQFPSHSVIEKGQTVTLRCDPISGHDNLYWYRRVMGKEIKFLLHFVKESKQDESGMPNNRFLAERTGGTYSTLKVQPAELEDSGVYFCATSSTSYEQYFGPGTRLTVT.

This clonotype was found a few times. This chain links TRBV15 with TRBJ1-4; D is uncertain. V shed 8 bases and J shed 1 base, with 14 bases lying between them. CDR1 and CDR2 from the germline V gene are LNHNV and YYDKDF (reference sequence). The CDR3 consists of 15 residues. CDR3 in amino acids: CATAPRLLTNEKLFF. CDR3 nucleotides: TGTGCCACCGCCCCACGGTTGTTAACTAATGAAAAACTGTTTTTT.

The gene calls are TRBV11-2 and TRBJ1-1; maybe TRBD1 (5 bases). The CDR3 totals 14 residues. Trimming removed 1 base at V and 4 bases at J, with 10 bases between. CDR1 SGHAT and CDR2 FQNNGV come from the germline V gene. Here the CDR3 reads CASSLVRVGTEAFF. For the CDR3, the DNA is TGTGCCAGCAGCTTAGTCAGGGTTGGCACTGAAGCTTTCTTT.

This clonotype was picked up a small number of times. The gene calls are TRBV3-1 and TRBJ2-4; D is uncertain. Germline V gene lookup returns CDR1 LGHDT and CDR2 YNNKEL (reference sequence). The CDR3 runs 18 residues. Trimming stripped 1 base from V and 0 bases from J, with 16 bases between. Written as DNA, the CDR3 is TGTGCCAGCAGCCAAGCCGGGCTAACAACCCTAGCCAAAAACATTCAGTACTTC. Residues: CASSQAGLTTLAKNIQYF.

The CDR3 region is CASSPSGLAVCNEQFF. DNA for the CDR3: TGTGCCAGCTCGCCTTCGGGACTAGCGGTCTGCAATGAGCAGTTCTTC. This sequence joins TRBV18 and TRBJ2-1, with TRBD2 matching 11 bases. Trimming removed 6 bases from V and 6 bases from J; junction bases left unmatched: 10. CDR3 length: 16 amino acids. Germline V gene lookup returns CDR1 KGHSH and CDR2 LQKENI. Combining the CDR3 with reference TRBV18 and TRBJ2-1 gives the whole variable domain NAGVMQNPRHLVRRRGQEARLRCSPMKGHSHVYWYRQLPEEGLKFMVYLQKENIIDESGMPKERFSAEFPKEGPSILRIQQVVRGDSAAYFCASSPSGLAVCNEQFFGPGTRLTVL.

The CDR3 loop reads CASSLGAASGGYNEQFF. The CDR3 DNA sequence: TGTGCCAGCAGCTTAGGGGCGGCTAGCGGGGGGTACAATGAGCAGTTCTTC. The chain employs TRBV11-2 and TRBJ2-1; 11 bases fit TRBD2. The CDR3 covers 17 residues. The V gene end was trimmed by 1 base and the J gene end by 4 bases; junction bases not matched to a gene: 6. CDR1 is SGHAT and CDR2 is FQNNGV in the germline V gene.

The gene calls are TRBV15 and TRBJ2-3; a weak D match, TRBD1 (6 bases). V was cut by 0 bases and J by 2 bases, with 15 bases left in between. CDR1 is LNHNV and CDR2 is YYDKDF in the germline V gene (reference sequence). The CDR3 totals 17 residues. DNA for the CDR3: TGTGCCACCAGCAGAGAGGGTCCGGGACATATCACAGATACGCAGTATTTT. Translated, it gives CATSREGPGHITDTQYF.

This clonotype was seen more than once but under ten times. The chain combines TRBV28 with TRBJ2-3, with 11 bases that match TRBD2. The CDR3 runs 19 residues. The germline V gene has CDR1 MDHEN and CDR2 SYDVKM. Germline trimming cut 3 bases from V and 2 bases from J; bases unmatched to any gene: 13. As DNA, the CDR3 is TGTGCCAGCAGTTTTCATACGAAGGGACTAGCGGTTACCACAGATACGCAGTATTTT. This gives the protein CASSFHTKGLAVTTDTQYF.

The chain couples TRBV12-3 or TRBV12-4 to TRBJ1-1; D gene uncertain. The V gene lost 5 bases and the J gene lost 5 bases, with 12 bases spanning the gap. The CDR3 loop spans 13 amino acids. CDR3 in amino acids: CASSVSPRTEAFF. DNA of the CDR3: TGTGCCAGCAGTGTCTCCCCTAGAACTGAAGCTTTCTTT.

The CDR3 protein is CSARVRGSAEAFF. The DNA for the CDR3 is TGCAGTGCTAGGGTCAGGGGTTCTGCTGAAGCTTTCTTT. The chain couples TRBV20-1 to TRBJ1-1, with a weak D call TRBD1 (6 bases). V was trimmed by 3 bases and J by 6 bases, leaving 14 bases between them. The CDR3 is made up of 13 amino acids. Per germline, CDR1 DFQATT and CDR2 SNEGSKA (reference sequence).

This clonotype was picked up a small number of times. The CDR3 loop reads CASVLAKNIQYF. The CDR3 nucleotides are TGTGCCAGCGTGTTAGCCAAAAACATTCAGTACTTC. The rearrangement links TRBV2 to TRBJ2-4; D is undetermined. The CDR3 consists of 12 residues. The ends were cut back, 8 bases at V and 0 bases at J, with 5 bases in the middle. Per germline, CDR1 SNHLY and CDR2 FYNNEI.

Only a few counts were recorded for this clonotype. V gene TRBV10-3 combines with J gene TRBJ1-2; D is unresolved. The germline gives CDR1 ENHRY, CDR2 SYGVKD. V was clipped by 0 bases and J by 6 bases, with 11 bases between them. The CDR3 is 14 amino acids. CDR3 sequence reads: CAISESTGDHGYTF. The DNA for the CDR3 is TGTGCCATCAGTGAGTCGACGGGTGATCATGGCTACACCTTC.

The V and J genes are TRBV5-1 and TRBJ2-1; 10 bases line up with TRBD2. The V gene's germline CDR1 is SGHRS and CDR2 YFSETQ. After removal of 0 bases from V and 8 bases from J, the junction contained 5 bases not matched to a gene. The CDR3 runs to 15 residues. CDR3 sequence reads: CASSLDLAGADEQFF. In nucleotides, the CDR3 is TGCGCCAGCAGCTTGGATCTAGCGGGGGCTGATGAGCAGTTCTTC.

This clonotype turned up a few times. The chain uses TRBV19 and TRBJ2-4, with unresolved D. Trimming pared 3 bases from V and 15 bases from J, leaving 15 bases between. The germline V gene encodes CDR1 LNHDA and CDR2 SQIVND (reference sequence). The CDR3 consists of 12 residues. The CDR3 reads CASSIPNSHLYF. The CDR3 nucleotides are TGTGCCAGTAGTATTCCGAATTCCCATCTGTACTTC. Based on the CDR3 plus reference TRBV19 and TRBJ2-4, the full variable domain is DGGITQSPKYLFRKEGQNVTLSCEQNLNHDAMYWYRQDPGQGLRLIYYSQIVNDFQKGDIAEGYSVSREKKESFPLTVTSAQKNPTAFYLCASSIPNSHLYFGAGTRLSVL.

This rearrangement joins TRBV30 to TRBJ2-1; 7 nucleotides match TRBD2. There are 13 residues in the CDR3. V trimming: 4 bases; J trimming: 7 bases; junction bases outside the gene matches: 7. Germline V gives CDR1 GTSNPN, CDR2 SVGIG (reference sequence). The CDR3 DNA reads TGTGCCTGGATCGCTAGCGGTGGAAATGAGCAGTTCTTC. It codes for CAWIASGGNEQFF.

This clonotype has just a few counts. Here the CDR3 reads CTGSDSLLLGNEQFF. CDR3 bases: TGTACCGGCAGTGACTCCCTACTCCTGGGGAATGAGCAGTTCTTC. The rearrangement joins TRBV6-5 to TRBJ2-1; no definite D call. CDR3 length equals 15 residues. Germline V gives CDR1 MNHEY, CDR2 SVGAGI.

In its sample, this clonotype was seen a few times. V and J are TRBV7-8 and TRBJ2-3; TRBD2 is a possible D gene (5 bases). The CDR3 length is 14 residues. Germline V lookup: CDR1 SGHVS, CDR2 FQNEAQ. V gave up 5 bases and J gave up 7 bases, with 16 bases separating them. This chain's CDR3 is CASSRGLARNTQYF. The CDR3 coding sequence is TGTGCCAGCAGCCGCGGACTGGCGCGGAATACGCAGTATTTT.

This chain joins TRBV5-1 and TRBJ2-5, with a possible D match to TRBD1 (7 bases). Germline V CDR1 and CDR2: SGHRS, YFSETQ. The V and J ends lost 2 bases and 3 bases respectively, with 17 bases between them. The CDR3 is 16 residues long. CDR3 DNA: TGCGCCAGCAGCTTCAAGACAGGGACGGGGGAAGAGACCCAGTACTTC. Its translation: CASSFKTGTGEETQYF.

V and J are TRBV20-1 and TRBJ2-1, with D possibly TRBD2 on 5 matching bases. Deletions cut 3 bases from V and 7 bases from J, with 10 bases between. Looked up from germline, CDR1 is DFQATT and CDR2 is SNEGSKA (reference sequence). The CDR3 totals 12 residues. This chain's CDR3 is CSASDGKNEQFF. The CDR3 DNA sequence: TGCAGTGCTAGTGACGGGAAGAATGAGCAGTTCTTC.

This clonotype was counted only a few times. The chain joins TRBV24-1 to TRBJ2-1; no definite D call. Matching the DNA end better, TRBJ2-7 makes the J call doubtful. The CDR3 contains 15 residues. The germline gives CDR1 KGHDR, CDR2 SFDVKD. The CDR3 is CATSDSRSAYNEQYF. The CDR3 DNA sequence: TGTGCCACCAGTGATTCGCGGAGTGCCTACAATGAGCAGTACTTC.

The chain links TRBV3-1 to TRBJ2-1; TRBD2 agrees at 9 bases. With V trimmed by 0 bases and J by 5 bases, 8 bases remained unmatched. There are 17 residues in the CDR3. CDR1 and CDR2 from the germline V gene are LGHDT and YNNKEL (reference sequence). CDR3 protein: CASSQDPRAGGNNEQFF. CDR3 bases: TGTGCCAGCAGCCAAGATCCGAGAGCGGGAGGCAACAATGAGCAGTTCTTC.